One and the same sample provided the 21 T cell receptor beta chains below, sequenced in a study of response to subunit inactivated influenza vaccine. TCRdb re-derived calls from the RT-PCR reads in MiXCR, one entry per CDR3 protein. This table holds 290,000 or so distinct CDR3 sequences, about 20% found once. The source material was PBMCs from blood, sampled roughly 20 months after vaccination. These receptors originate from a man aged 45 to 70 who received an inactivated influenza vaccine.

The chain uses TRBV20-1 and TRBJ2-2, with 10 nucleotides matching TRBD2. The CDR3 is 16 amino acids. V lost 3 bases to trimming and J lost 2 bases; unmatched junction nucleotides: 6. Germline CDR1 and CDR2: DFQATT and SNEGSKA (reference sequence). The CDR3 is CSASNLLAGNTGELFF. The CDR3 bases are TGCAGTGCTAGTAATCTACTAGCGGGAAACACCGGGGAGCTGTTTTTT.

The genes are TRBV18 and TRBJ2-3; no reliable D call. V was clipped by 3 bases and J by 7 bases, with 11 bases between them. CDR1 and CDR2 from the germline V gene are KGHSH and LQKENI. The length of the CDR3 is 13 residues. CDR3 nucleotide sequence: TGTGCCAGCTCACCGGGGAACAAAAATACGCAGTATTTT. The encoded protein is CASSPGNKNTQYF.

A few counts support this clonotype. In DNA form, the CDR3 reads TGTGCCAGCAGTTTATTTCAGGGGGCTCACACTGAAGCTTTCTTT. Protein sequence: CASSLFQGAHTEAFF. The chain combines TRBV27 with TRBJ1-1; TRBD1 aligns across 8 bases. Trimming at V came to 1 base and at J to 3 bases, leaving 4 bases not matched to a gene. Germline-derived CDR1 and CDR2 are MNHEY and SMNVEV (reference sequence). The CDR3 has 15 residues.

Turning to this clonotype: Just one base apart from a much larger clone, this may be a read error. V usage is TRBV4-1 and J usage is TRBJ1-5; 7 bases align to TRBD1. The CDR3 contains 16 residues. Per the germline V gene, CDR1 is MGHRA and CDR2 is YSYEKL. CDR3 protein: CAGSQVIRGVDQPQHF. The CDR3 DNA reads TGCGCCGGCAGCCAAGTAATCAGGGGGGTAGATCAGCCCCAGCATTTT.

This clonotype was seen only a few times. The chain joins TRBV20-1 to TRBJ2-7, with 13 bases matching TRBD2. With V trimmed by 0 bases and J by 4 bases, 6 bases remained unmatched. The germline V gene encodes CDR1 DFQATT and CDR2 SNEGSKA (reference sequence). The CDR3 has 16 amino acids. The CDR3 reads CSAREWGLAGRYEQYF. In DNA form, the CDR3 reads TGCAGTGCTAGAGAGTGGGGACTAGCGGGAAGATACGAGCAGTACTTC.

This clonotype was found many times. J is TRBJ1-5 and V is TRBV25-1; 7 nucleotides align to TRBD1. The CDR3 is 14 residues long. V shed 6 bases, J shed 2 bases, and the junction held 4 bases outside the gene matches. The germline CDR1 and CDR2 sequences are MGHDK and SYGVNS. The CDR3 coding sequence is TGTGCCAGCAGACAGGGGAGCGGCAATCAGCCCCAGCATTTT. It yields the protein CASRQGSGNQPQHF.

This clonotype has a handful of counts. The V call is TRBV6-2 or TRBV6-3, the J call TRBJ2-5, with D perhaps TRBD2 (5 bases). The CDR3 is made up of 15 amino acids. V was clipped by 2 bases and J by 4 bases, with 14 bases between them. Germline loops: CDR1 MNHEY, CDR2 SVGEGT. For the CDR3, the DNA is TGTGCCAGCAGTTACAGAGGACTCCCTGGAGAGACCCAGTACTTC. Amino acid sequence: CASSYRGLPGETQYF.

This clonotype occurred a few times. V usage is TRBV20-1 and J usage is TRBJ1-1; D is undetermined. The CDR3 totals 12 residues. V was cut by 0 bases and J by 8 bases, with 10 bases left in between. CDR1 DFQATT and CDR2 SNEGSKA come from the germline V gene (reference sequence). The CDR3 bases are TGCAGTGCTAGAGATTACGGGAGAGAAGCTTTCTTT. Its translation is CSARDYGREAFF.

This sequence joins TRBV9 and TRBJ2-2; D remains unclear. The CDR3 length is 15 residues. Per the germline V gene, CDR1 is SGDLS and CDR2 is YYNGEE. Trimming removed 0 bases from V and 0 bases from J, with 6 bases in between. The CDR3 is CASSVGISNTGELFF. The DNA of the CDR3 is TGTGCCAGCAGCGTAGGAATATCGAACACCGGGGAGCTGTTTTTT.

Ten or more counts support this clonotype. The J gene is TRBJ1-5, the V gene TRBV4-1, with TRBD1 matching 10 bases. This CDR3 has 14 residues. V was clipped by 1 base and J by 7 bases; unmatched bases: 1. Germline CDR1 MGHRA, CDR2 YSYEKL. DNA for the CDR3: TGCGCCAGCAGCCAAGTGACAGGGGGCCAGCCCCAGCATTTT. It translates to CASSQVTGGQPQHF.

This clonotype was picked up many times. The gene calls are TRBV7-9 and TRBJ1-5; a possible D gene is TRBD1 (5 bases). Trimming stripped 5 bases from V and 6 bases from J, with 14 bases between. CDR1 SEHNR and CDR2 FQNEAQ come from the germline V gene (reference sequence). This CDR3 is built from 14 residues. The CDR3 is CASSPDTLSQPQHF. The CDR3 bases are TGTGCCAGCAGCCCGGACACCTTGAGTCAGCCCCAGCATTTT.

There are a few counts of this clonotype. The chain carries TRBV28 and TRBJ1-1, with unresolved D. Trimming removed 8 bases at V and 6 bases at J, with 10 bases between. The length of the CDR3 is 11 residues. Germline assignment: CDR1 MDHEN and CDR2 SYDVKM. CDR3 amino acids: CASLQNAEAFF. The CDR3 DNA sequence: TGTGCCAGCCTACAAAACGCTGAAGCTTTCTTT.

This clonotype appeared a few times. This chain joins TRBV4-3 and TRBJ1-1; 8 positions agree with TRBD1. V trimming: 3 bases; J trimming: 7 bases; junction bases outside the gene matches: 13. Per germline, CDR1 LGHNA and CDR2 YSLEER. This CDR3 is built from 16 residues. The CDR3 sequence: CASSHQAQGASYEAFF. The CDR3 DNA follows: TGCGCCAGCAGCCATCAGGCGCAGGGGGCTTCTTATGAAGCTTTCTTT.

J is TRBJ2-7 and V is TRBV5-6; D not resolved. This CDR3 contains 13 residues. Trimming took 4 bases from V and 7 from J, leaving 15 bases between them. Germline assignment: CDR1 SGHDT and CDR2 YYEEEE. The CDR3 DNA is TGTGCCAGCAGCAACTCGGACCGCTGGGAGCAGTACTTC. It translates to CASSNSDRWEQYF.

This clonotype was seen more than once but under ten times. Written as DNA, the CDR3 is TGCGCCACTAGGGCCGGACTAGCTTTTTCAGATACGCAGTATTTT. Translation gives CATRAGLAFSDTQYF. V is TRBV4-1 and J is TRBJ2-3; TRBD2 matches at 8 bases. This CDR3 is 15 amino acids long. Germline V CDR1 and CDR2: MGHRA, YSYEKL. The V and J ends lost 10 bases and 4 bases, in that order; junction bases with no gene match: 13.

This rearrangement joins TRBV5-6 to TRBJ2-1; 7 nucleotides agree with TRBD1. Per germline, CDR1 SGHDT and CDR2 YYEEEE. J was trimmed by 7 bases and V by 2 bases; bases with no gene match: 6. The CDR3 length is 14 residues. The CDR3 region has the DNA TGTGCCAGCAGCTTTGGGCAGGGGGTGAATGAGCAGTTCTTC. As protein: CASSFGQGVNEQFF.

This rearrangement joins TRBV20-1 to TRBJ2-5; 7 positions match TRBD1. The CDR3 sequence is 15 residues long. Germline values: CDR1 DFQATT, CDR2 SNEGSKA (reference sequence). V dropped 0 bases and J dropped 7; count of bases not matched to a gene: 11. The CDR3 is CSARDGTARWGTQYF. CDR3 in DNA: TGCAGTGCTAGAGATGGGACAGCCCGGTGGGGGACCCAGTACTTC.

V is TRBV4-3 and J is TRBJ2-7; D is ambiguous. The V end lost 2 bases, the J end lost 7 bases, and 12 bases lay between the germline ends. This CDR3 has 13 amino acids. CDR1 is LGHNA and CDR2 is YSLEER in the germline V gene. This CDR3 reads CASSQWVGWEQYF. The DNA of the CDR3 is TGCGCCAGCAGCCAATGGGTGGGATGGGAGCAGTACTTC.

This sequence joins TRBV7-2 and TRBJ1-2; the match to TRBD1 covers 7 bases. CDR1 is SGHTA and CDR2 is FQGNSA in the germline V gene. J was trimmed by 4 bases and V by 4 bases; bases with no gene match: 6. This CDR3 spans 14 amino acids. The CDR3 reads CASSSTGTAYGYTF. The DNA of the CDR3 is TGTGCCAGCAGCTCAACCGGGACAGCCTATGGCTACACCTTC.

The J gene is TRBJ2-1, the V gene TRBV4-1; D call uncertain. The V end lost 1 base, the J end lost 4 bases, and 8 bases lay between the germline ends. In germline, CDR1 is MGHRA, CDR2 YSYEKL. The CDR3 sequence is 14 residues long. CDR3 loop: CASSQGGNYNEQFF. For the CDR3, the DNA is TGCGCCAGCAGCCAAGGTGGCAATTACAATGAGCAGTTCTTC.

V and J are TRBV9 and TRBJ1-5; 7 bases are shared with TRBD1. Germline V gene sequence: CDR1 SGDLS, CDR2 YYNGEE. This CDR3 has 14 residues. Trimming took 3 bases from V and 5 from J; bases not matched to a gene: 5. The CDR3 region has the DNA TGTGCCAGCAGCGCCGGACAGGTGTATCAGCCCCAGCATTTT. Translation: CASSAGQVYQPQHF.